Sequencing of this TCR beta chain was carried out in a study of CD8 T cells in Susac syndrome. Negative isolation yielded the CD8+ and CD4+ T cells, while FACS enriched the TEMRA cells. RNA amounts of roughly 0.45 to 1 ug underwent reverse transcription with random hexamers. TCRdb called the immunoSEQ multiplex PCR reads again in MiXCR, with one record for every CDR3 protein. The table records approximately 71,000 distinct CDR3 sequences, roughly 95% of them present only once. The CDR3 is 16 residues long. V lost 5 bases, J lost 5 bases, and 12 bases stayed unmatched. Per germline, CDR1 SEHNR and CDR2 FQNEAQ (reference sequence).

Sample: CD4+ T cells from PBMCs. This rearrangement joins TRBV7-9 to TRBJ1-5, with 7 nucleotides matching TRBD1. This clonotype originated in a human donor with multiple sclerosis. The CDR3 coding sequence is TGTGCCAGCAGCCGGCATACAGGGGCCGGGGATCAGCCCCAGCATTTT. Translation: CASSRHTGAGDQPQHF.